Detailed here is one T cell receptor beta chain. These data come from a study of blood T cell repertoires in COVID-19. Sequenced by immunoSEQ multiplex PCR; TCRdb stores in-frame clones only, minus some. The data contain over 200,000 clones, about nine tenths of them singletons. The TCR sequence derives from a man younger than 40 who had recovered from COVID-19. Sequencing was done on a sample of PBMCs or T cells enriched from blood (not recorded which).

CDR3 in DNA: TGTGCCACCAGTGACACCGGGACAGCCCTCACAGATACGCAGTATTTT. Translating gives CATSDTGTALTDTQYF. This rearrangement joins TRBV24-1 to TRBJ2-3; the match to TRBD1 covers 7 bases. Germline values: CDR1 KGHDR, CDR2 SFDVKD. The junction had 8 bases not matched to a gene; V was cut back by 4 bases and J by 2 bases. CDR3 length equals 16 residues.